This TCR beta chain is from a study of cytomegalovirus exposure and HLA in healthy donors. Vbeta (60) and Jbeta (13) primers were used in the PCR. Measured with immunoSEQ multiplex PCR; TCRdb has only the in-frame clones, and not every one. This sample yields tens of thousands of clones, of which approximately 80% are seen a single time; nearly 6% belongs to the top ten. The source is a male donor in good health and CMV-seronegative. The sequencing sample was made of PBMCs.

The CDR3 bases are TGCGCCAGCAGCCAAGATACCGTCCGCGCGGACACCATATATTTT. Protein sequence: CASSQDTVRADTIYF. V is TRBV4-3 and J is TRBJ1-3; D unclear. The CDR3 has 15 amino acids. Germline values: CDR1 LGHNA, CDR2 YSLEER. With 0 bases removed from V and 8 bases from J, the gap between germline ends came to 14 bases.